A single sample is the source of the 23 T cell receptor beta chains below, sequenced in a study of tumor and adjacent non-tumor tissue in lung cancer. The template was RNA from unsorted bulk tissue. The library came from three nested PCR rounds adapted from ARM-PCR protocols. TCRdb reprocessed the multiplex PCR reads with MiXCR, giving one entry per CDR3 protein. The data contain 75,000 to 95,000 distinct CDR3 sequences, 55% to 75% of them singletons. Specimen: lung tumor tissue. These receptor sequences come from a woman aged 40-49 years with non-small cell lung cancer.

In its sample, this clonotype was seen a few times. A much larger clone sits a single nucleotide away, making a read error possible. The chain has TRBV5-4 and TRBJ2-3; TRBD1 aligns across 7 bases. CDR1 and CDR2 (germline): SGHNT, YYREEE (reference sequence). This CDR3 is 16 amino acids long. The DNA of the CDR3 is TGTGCCAGCAGCCCTAGGACAGGAGGATCCGCAGATATGCAGTATTTT. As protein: CASSPRTGGSADMQYF.

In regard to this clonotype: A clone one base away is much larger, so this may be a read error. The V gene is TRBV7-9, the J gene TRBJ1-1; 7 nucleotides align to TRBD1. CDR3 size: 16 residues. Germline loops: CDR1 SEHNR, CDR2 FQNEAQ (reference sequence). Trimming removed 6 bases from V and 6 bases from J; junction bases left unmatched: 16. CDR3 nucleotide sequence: TGTGCCAGCAGGTCTACGTCGACAGGGAGAAGGTCTGAAGCTTTCTTT. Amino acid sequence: CASRSTSTGRRSEAFF.

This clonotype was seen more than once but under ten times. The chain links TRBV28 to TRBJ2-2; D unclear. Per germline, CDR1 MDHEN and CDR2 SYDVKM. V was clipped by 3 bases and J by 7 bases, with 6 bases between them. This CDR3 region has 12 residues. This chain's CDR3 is CASSLVVGELFF. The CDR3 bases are TGTGCCAGCAGTTTGGTCGTCGGGGAGCTGTTTTTT. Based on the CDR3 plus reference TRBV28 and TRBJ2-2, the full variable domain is DVKVTQSSRYLVKRTGEKVFLECVQDMDHENMFWYRQDPGLGLRLIYFSYDVKMKEKGDIPEGYSVSREKKERFSLILESASTNQTSMYLCASSLVVGELFFGEGSRLTVL.

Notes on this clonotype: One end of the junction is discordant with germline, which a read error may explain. The CDR3 protein is CPCSVGAGDVYGYTF. DNA of the CDR3: TGTCCCTGTTCCGTGGGTGCAGGTGACGTCTATGGCTACACCTTC. The rearrangement links TRBV30 to TRBJ1-2, with D unresolved. The germline V gene encodes CDR1 GTSNPN and CDR2 SVGIG (reference sequence). CDR3 length: 15 amino acids.

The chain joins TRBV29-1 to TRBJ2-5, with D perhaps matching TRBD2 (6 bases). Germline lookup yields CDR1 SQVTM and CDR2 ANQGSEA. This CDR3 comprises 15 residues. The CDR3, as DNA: TGCAGTCTTGATTCTGCTGGCAGCCTGGGGGGGACCCAGTACTTC. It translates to CSLDSAGSLGGTQYF.

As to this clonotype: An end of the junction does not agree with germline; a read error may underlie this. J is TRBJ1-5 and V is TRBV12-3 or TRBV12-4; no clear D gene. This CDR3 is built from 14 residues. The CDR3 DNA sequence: TGTGTCAGCAGTTTCCTAGGTCCCAATCAGCCCCAGCATTTT. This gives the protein CVSSFLGPNQPQHF.

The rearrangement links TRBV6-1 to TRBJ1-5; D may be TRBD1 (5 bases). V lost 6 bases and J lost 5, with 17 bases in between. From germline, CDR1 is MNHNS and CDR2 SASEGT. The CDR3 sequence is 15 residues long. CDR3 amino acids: CASSREGASDQPQHF. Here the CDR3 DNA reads TGTGCCAGCAGCCGTGAAGGGGCCTCGGATCAGCCCCAGCATTTT.

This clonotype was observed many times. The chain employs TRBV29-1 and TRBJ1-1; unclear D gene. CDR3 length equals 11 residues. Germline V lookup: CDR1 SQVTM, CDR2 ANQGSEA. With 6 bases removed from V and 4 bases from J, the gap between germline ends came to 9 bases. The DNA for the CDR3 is TGCAGCGTGAGCCTAGGCACTGAAGCTTTCTTT. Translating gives CSVSLGTEAFF.

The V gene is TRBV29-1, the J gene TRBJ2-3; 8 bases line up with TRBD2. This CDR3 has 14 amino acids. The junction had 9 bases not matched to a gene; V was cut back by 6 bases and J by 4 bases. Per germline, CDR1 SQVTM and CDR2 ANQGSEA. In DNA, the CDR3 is TGCAGCGTCCTTAAGGAGACTAGCGCAGATACGCAGTATTTT. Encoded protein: CSVLKETSADTQYF.

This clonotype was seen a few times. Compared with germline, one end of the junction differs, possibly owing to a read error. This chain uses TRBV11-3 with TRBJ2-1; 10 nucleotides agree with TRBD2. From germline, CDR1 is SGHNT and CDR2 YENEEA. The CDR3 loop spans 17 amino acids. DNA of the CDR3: TGCGCCAGCAGCCCGCAAAATCTAGCGGGGGCTGACAATGAGCAGTTCTTC. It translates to CASSPQNLAGADNEQFF.

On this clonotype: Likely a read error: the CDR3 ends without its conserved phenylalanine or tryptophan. CDR3 coding DNA: TGTGCCAGCAATTCCGGGCGTAATGAGCAGTTCTTA. It codes for CASNSGRNEQFL. J is TRBJ2-1 and V is TRBV12-3 or TRBV12-4; D gene unclear. V lost 7 bases and J lost 7, with 11 bases in between. The length of the CDR3 is 12 residues.

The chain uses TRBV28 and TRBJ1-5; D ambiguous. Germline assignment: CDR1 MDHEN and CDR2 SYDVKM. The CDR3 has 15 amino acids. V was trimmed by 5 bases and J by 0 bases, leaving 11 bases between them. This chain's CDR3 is CASSHDIISNQPQHF. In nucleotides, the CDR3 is TGTGCCAGCAGTCACGATATTATTAGCAATCAGCCCCAGCATTTT.

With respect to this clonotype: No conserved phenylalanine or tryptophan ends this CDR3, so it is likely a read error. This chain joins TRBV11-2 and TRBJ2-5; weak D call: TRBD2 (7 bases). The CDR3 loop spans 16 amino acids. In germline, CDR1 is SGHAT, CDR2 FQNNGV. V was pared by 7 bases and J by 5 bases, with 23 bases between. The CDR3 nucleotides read TGTGCCAGCAACCCCCAAGGAGGGGGGGCCAGCGAGACCCAGTACCTC. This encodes CASNPQGGGASETQYL.

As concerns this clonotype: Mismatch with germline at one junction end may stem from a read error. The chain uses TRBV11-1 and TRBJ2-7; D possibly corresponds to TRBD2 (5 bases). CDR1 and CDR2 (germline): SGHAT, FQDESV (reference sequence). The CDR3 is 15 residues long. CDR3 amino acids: CASSFRADGVYEHYF. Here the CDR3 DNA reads TGTGCCAGCAGCTTCAGAGCAGACGGGGTCTATGAGCACTACTTC.

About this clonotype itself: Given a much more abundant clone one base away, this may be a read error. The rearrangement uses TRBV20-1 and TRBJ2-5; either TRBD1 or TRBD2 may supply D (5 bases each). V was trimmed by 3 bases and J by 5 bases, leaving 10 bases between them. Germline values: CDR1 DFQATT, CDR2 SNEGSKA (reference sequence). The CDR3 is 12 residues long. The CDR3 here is CSASVGTETQYF. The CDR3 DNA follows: TGCAGTGCTAGCGTAGGGACGGAGACCCAGTACTTC.

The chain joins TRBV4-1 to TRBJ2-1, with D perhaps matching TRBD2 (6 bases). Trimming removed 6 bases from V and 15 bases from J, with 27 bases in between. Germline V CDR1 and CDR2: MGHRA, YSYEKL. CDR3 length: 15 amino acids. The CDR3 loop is CASRMGRGTYSELFF. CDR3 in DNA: TGCGCCAGCAGAATGGGGCGGGGAACCTACAGTGAGTTGTTCTTC.

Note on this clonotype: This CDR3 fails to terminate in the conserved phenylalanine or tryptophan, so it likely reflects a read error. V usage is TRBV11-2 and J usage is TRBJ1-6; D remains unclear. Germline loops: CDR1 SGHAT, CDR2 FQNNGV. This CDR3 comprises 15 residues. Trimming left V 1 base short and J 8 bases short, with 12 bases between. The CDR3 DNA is TGTGCCAGCAGCTTAGCCTCGGGTAATGATTCACCCCTCCACCTT. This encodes CASSLASGNDSPLHL.

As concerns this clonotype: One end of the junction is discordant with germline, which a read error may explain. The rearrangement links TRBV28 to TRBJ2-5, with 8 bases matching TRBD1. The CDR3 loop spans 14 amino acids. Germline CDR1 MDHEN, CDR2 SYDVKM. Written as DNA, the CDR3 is TGTGGCAGCAGTGACCAGGGGGCGCGGGAGACCCAGTACTTC. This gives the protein CGSSDQGARETQYF.

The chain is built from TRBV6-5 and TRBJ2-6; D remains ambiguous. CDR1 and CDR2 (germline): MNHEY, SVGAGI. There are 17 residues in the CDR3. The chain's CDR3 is CVTSYTPGPSGANVLTF. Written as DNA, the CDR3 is TGTGTCACCAGTTACACCCCAGGACCTTCTGGGGCCAACGTCCTGACTTTC.

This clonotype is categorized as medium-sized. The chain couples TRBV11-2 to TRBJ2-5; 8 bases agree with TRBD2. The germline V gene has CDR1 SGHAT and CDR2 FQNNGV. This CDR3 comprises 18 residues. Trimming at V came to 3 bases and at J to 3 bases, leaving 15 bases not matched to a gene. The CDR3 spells CASSFPLGERGPKETQYF. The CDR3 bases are TGTGCCAGCAGCTTCCCGTTGGGCGAGCGGGGGCCTAAAGAGACCCAGTACTTC.

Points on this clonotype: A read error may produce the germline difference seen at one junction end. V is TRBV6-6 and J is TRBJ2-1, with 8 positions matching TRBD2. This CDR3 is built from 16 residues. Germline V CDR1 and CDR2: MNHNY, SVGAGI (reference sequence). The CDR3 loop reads CVSSYSRGGLENEQLF. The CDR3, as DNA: TGTGTCAGCAGTTACTCCCGGGGGGGGCTAGAGAATGAGCAGTTATTC.

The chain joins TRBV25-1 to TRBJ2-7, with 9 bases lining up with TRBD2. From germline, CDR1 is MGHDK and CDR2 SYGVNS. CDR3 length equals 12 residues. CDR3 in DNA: TGTGTCAACAGTGCTAGCGGGGACGAGCAGTACTTC. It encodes CVNSASGDEQYF.

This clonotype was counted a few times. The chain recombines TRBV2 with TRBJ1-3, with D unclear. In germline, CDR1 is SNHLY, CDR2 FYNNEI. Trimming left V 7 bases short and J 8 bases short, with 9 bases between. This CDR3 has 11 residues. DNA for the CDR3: TGTGCCAGCATTGGAGCGCACACCATATATTTT. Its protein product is CASIGAHTIYF.